A single T cell receptor beta chain is shown here with its context. Only in-frame clones appear in the TCRdb table, and some are missing; sequencing was by immunoSEQ multiplex PCR. The sample carries about 180,000 clones, approximately 85% recorded once. The data were taken from a study of blood T cell repertoires in COVID-19. The germline gives CDR1 MNHEY, CDR2 SMNVEV (reference sequence). This CDR3 contains 14 residues. The ends lost 6 bases at V and 8 bases at J; junction bases unmatched: 12. The J gene is TRBJ1-2, the V gene TRBV27; 7 bases are shared with TRBD1. The source of this sequence is a man between 60 and 75 years old with acute or convalescent COVID-19. The sample comprised peripheral blood. CDR3 in amino acids: CASSRTGAVEGYTF. The CDR3 nucleotides read TGTGCCAGCAGCAGGACAGGCGCGGTAGAAGGCTACACCTTC.